This TCR beta chain was recorded in a study of blood T cell repertoires in COVID-19. At the level of the study: There were acute and convalescent COVID-19 samples, and they came from the United States, Italy and Spain. PBMCs, B-cell-depleted T cells, or T cells provided the cDNA or gDNA that made up the material.

Enrollment of patients from Seattle took place during active infection, with longitudinal follow-up. In the source study's methods: Amplification of reference gene primers was used by the study to estimate nucleated cell counts. Sequenced by immunoSEQ multiplex PCR; TCRdb stores in-frame clones only, minus some. Clone size and V and J calls were adopted from that table, with D and trimming inferred from the DNA. This sample has fewer than 650,000 clones, with 70% to 90% found just once. Sequencing used peripheral blood. This TCR was recovered from a woman aged 45-65 years with COVID-19, enrolled during active disease.

CDR3 amino acids: CATSDGGTNYGYTF. The CDR3 DNA sequence: TGTGCCACCAGTGATGGCGGAACCAACTATGGCTACACCTTC. The V gene is TRBV24-1, the J gene TRBJ1-2; D gene ambiguous. The CDR3 runs 14 residues. Trimming shortened V by 3 bases and J by 2 bases, and 9 bases separated the two germline ends. Per the germline V gene, CDR1 is KGHDR and CDR2 is SFDVKD.